The clone carrying this T cell receptor beta chain was detected ten times or more. Antigen: not known. The time point is: sample taken at primary tumor resection. Whole RNA obtained from tumor, nontumor lung or frozen PBMC underwent sequencing without sorting. Each CDR3 protein is one row after TCRdb ran MiXCR on the 5' RACE reads. The table includes about 48,000 distinct CDR3 sequences, approximately 5% detected once. Trimming took 0 bases from V and 6 from J, leaving 10 bases between them. Germline V gene lookup returns CDR1 SGDLS and CDR2 YYNGEE. There are 14 residues in the CDR3. These data originate in a study of spatial heterogeneity in lung cancer. Overall study: Unique TCR and UMI combinations averaged more than ten appearances each in raw reads.

Study-wide results and caveats: TCRs found ubiquitously expanded in tumor appeared in blood more at resection than at follow-up.

The specimen comprised PBMCs, sampled at surgery. This TCR came from a male donor with early-stage non-small cell lung cancer. The chain carries TRBV9 and TRBJ2-1; tentative D call: TRBD1 (5 bases). As DNA, the CDR3 is TGTGCCAGCAGCGTAGATTGGGGCCCCAATGAGCAGTTCTTC. This translates into CASSVDWGPNEQFF.